This T cell receptor (beta chain) was recorded in a study of graft-versus-host responses after intestinal transplantation (dated by TCRdb to about 2021). Regarding the complete study: The transplants that recipients received were multivisceral, liver-intestinal, or isolated intestinal. Bulk TCR-beta CDR3 sequencing was used to track graft-versus-host and host-versus-graft alloreactive T cell clones in the graft, circulation and bone marrow after intestinal transplantation. Every recipient was given anti-thymocyte globulin induction, followed by around three years of maintenance tacrolimus and steroids. The cohort enrolled about two dozen intestinal transplant recipients including one retransplant, and 3 patients lacking pretransplant specimens were excluded. Donor T cell macrochimerism was defined as a peak of at least 4% donor T cells among recipient peripheral blood mononuclear cells. Rather than going through the commercial service, samples from a few later patients were sequenced in-house on an Illumina MiSeq and processed with MiXCR. To identify alloreactive clones, pre-transplant mixed lymphocyte reaction products were sequenced and then compared with unstimulated pre-transplant donor and recipient T cells. The paper's findings and limits, for the study overall: GvH clones turned up in recipient bone marrow, with some appearing earlier in ileal mucosa or blood, a pattern consistent with an intestinal mucosal origin. The relatively low number and heterogeneity of intestinal transplant patients limited the conclusions. Early after transplant, peak levels of circulating GvH clones were associated with declines in HvG clones. In patients with donor T cell macrochimerism, the allografts had high GvH to HvG T cell clonal ratios.

Libraries were made using the immunoSEQ multiplex PCR assay. For most patients, genomic DNA was isolated with the Qiagen DNeasy Blood and Tissue Kit and sent frozen to Adaptive Biotechnologies for TCR sequencing. For most patients, high-throughput TCR-beta CDR3 sequencing of genomic DNA was performed by Adaptive Biotechnologies. The paper's processing steps were these. TCR sequencing data for roughly 17 patients were retrieved from Adaptive's ImmunoSEQ software; a few other patients were processed with MiXCR and VDJtools. CD4 versus CD8 sorting errors were corrected by removing sequences found in both subsets at a frequency ratio below 5:1. CDR3 nucleotide sequences shared between donor and recipient were removed because the origin of such sequences could not be assigned. To count as alloreactive, a clone needed at least 2-fold expansion over unstimulated cells and a minimum CFSE-low frequency of 0.002% (template counts) or 0.001% (read counts). A clone was considered mappable if detected in the sequenced pre-transplant spleen, lymph node, or MLR CFSE-low populations of the donor or recipient. Cumulative frequency of alloreactive clones was calculated as a percentage of all sequences weighted by copy number. In its TCRdb copy, this immuneACCESS table keeps in-frame sequences only and misses some clones. Where compared with another copy, unresolved V genes explain less than half of these, and the others have no known cause. V and J calls plus clone size are reproduced from that table; the DNA served to infer D and trimming. This sample comprises about 93,000 clones, around 80% of them detected only once. Clones ranked in the top ten supply 0.65% to 0.95% of the sample.

As for this clone: No antigen is known for it. Base-call qualities are not available, and no considerably larger clone is one nucleotide away.

Reading the label with the study, this specimen's time point is: cells obtained before transplantation from donor or recipient. CD3+CD4+ and CD3+CD8+ populations were FACS-sorted from unstimulated pre-transplant donor and recipient cells taken from spleen or lymph nodes. V is reduced by 6 bases and J by 6 bases, leaving a spacing of 9 bases between them. The CDR3 runs 12 amino acids, cysteine and phenylalanine included. Only the CDR3 DNA is retained, 36 bases long and in frame from the first base. CDR1 and CDR2 were assigned from the germline V gene as SNHLY and FYNNEI. The material sequenced was unstimulated CD4+ T cells sorted from spleen or lymph node cells, taken before intestinal transplant. The V and J segments used are TRBV2 and TRBJ2-1; TRBD1 might be the D gene, on 5 matching bases. The sequence derives from a human donor who received an intestinal transplant. The DNA is TGTGCCAGCAGGAGAAGGGGCAATGAGCAGTTCTTC. Its translation reads: CASRRRGNEQFF.